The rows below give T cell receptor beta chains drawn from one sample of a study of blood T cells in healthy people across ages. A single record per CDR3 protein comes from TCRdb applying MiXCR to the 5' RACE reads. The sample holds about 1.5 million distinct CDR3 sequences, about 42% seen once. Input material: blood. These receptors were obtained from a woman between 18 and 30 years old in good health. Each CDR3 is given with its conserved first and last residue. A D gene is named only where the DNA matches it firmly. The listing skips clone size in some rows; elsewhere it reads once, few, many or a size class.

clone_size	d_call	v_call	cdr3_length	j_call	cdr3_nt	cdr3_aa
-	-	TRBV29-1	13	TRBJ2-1	TGCAGCATTGTAGATCACGTTTACAATGAGCAGTTCTTC	CSIVDHVYNEQFF
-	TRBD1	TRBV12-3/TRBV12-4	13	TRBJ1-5	TGTGCCAGCAGGTCACAGGGGGCAGAGCTCCAGCATTTT	CASRSQGAELQHF
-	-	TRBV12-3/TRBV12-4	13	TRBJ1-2	TGTACCAGCAGCCCCGACAGGTTCTATGGCTACACCTTC	CTSSPDRFYGYTF
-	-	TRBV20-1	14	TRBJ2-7	TGCAGTGCTAGTTATAGGGGACGGTACTACGAGCAGTACTTC	CSASYRGRYYEQYF
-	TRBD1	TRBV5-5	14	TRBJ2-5	TGTGCCAGCAGCCGGACAGGGATGGCAGAGACCCAGTACTTC	CASSRTGMAETQYF
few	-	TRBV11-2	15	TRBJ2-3	TGTGCCAGCAGCTCACCGGGAGAGGACACAGATACGCAGTATTTT	CASSSPGEDTDTQYF
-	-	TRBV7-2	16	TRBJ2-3	TGTGCCGGCAGCTTAGAGGGAAGGGGGAACACAGATACGCAGTATTTT	CAGSLEGRGNTDTQYF
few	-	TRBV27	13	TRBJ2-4	TGTGCCAGCGGAAACAGACAGTTAAACATTCAGTACTTC	CASGNRQLNIQYF
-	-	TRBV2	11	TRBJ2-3	TGTGCAACGACAGTCACAGATACGCAGTATTTT	CATTVTDTQYF
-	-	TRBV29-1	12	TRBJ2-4	TGCAGCGTCTTTTCAAGGTGGGACATTCAGTACTTC	CSVFSRWDIQYF
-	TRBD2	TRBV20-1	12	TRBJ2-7	TGCAGTGAACGGGACTATAACTACGAGCAGTACTTC	CSERDYNYEQYF
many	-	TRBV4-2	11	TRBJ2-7	TGTGCCAGCAGCCAAGTCAACGAGCAGTACTTC	CASSQVNEQYF
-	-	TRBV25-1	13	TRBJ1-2	TGTGCCAGCAGTGAATGGGGGGCCCTCAGCTACACCTTC	CASSEWGALSYTF
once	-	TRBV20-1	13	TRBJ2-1	TGCAGTGCTAGTCTCCCTGCTGGGAATGAGCAGTTCTTC	CSASLPAGNEQFF
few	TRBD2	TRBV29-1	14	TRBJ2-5	TGCAGCGTTGTTGGAGCGGGAGGTTTGGAGACCCAGTACTTC	CSVVGAGGLETQYF
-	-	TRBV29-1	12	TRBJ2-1	TGCAGCGTCTCGGACTTCTACAATGAGCAGTTCTTC	CSVSDFYNEQFF
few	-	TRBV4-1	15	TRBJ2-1	TGCGCCAGCAGCCAACTTCCGGGACGGTACAATGAGCAGTTCTTC	CASSQLPGRYNEQFF
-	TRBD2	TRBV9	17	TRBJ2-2	TGTGCCAGCAGCGTAGAGGAAGCGGGATACGAGACCGGGGAGCTGTTTTTT	CASSVEEAGYETGELFF
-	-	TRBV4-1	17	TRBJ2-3	TGCGCCAGCAGCCAAGACCGCCAGGGGTTTTTAACAGATACGCAGTATTTT	CASSQDRQGFLTDTQYF
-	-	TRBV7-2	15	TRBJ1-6	TGTGCCAGCAGCTTCGACAGGACCAATAATTCACCCCTCCACTTT	CASSFDRTNNSPLHF
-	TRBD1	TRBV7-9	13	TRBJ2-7	TGTGCCAGCAGCAGCCCTGGGACAGGCGAGCAGTACTTC	CASSSPGTGEQYF
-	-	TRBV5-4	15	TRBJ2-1	TGTGCCAGCAGCTTGGCGGGCTACCCCTACAATGAGCAGTTCTTC	CASSLAGYPYNEQFF
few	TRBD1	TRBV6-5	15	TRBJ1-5	TGTGCCAGCAGTCGCCGGGACAGGGGCAATCAGCCCCAGCATTTT	CASSRRDRGNQPQHF
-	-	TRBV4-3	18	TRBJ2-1	TGCGCCAGCAGCCAAGATATGGTACGGGGGAGCTCCTACAATGAGCAGTTCTTC	CASSQDMVRGSSYNEQFF
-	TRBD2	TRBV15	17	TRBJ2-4	TGTGCCACCAGCACTCTAGCGGGCCTTTTAGCCAAAAACATTCAGTACTTC	CATSTLAGLLAKNIQYF
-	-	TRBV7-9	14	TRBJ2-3	TGTGCCAGCAGCTTGGGGGCCTACACAGATACGCAGTATTTT	CASSLGAYTDTQYF
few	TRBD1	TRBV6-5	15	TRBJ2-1	TGTGCCAGCAGGACCGACAGGGGGGCCTACAATGAGCAGTTCTTC	CASRTDRGAYNEQFF
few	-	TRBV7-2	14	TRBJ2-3	TGTGCCAGCAGTACCGGGACTGGATCTTATACGCAGTATTTT	CASSTGTGSYTQYF
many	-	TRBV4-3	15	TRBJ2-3	TGCGCCAGCAGCCAAGATTCCGGTCGAGCAGATACGCAGTATTTT	CASSQDSGRADTQYF
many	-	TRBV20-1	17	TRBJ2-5	TGCAGTGCTAGATTATCCGGGACCCGCGTCCTCCAAGAGACCCAGTACTTC	CSARLSGTRVLQETQYF
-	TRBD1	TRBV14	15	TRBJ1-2	TGTGCCAGCAGCCTTAACAGGGGGGTGTCCTATGGCTACACCTTC	CASSLNRGVSYGYTF
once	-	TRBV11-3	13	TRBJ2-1	TGTGCCAGCAGCTCAAACCAGGGCGACGAGCAGTTCTTC	CASSSNQGDEQFF
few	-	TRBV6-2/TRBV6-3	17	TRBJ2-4	TGTGCCAGCAGCCCAAGCGGAGCAGCCCAAATAAAAAACATTCAGTACTTC	CASSPSGAAQIKNIQYF
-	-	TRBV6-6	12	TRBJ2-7	TGTGCCAGCAGTCACGGCTGTTACGAGCAGTACTTC	CASSHGCYEQYF
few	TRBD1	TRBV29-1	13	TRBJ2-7	TGCAGCTTCTCGACAGGGGGCTTCGACGAGCAGTACTTC	CSFSTGGFDEQYF
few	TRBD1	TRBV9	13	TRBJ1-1	TGTGCCAGCAGCGTAGGGGACAGGAAAGCAGCTTTCTTT	CASSVGDRKAAFF
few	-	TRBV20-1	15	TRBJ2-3	TGCAGTGCTGGGTCCCGGCATGTCGGCACAGATACGCAGTATTTT	CSAGSRHVGTDTQYF
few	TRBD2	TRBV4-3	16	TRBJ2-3	TGCGCCAGCAGCCAAGGGACTAGCGGGAACACAGATACGCAGTATTTT	CASSQGTSGNTDTQYF
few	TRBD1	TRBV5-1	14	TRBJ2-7	TGCGCCAGCAGCTACGGGACAGGGGAGGACGAGCAGTACTTC	CASSYGTGEDEQYF
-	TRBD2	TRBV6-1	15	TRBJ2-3	TGTGCCAGCGGACCGGGGGGGAAGAGCACAGATACGCAGTATTTT	CASGPGGKSTDTQYF
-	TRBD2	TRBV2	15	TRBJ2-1	TGTGCCAGCAGTGACACTAGCGGGCGGAACAATGAGCAGTTCTTC	CASSDTSGRNNEQFF
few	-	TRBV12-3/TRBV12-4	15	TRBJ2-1	TGTGCCAGCAGTACAGCTACTGACCCGAACAATGAGCAGTTCTTC	CASSTATDPNNEQFF
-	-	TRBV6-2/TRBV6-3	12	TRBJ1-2	TGTGCCAGCAGAAAAAATGTCTATGGCTACACCTTC	CASRKNVYGYTF
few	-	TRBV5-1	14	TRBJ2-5	TGCGCCAGCAGCTTGGAGGAAGGGGTCGAGACCCAGTACTTC	CASSLEEGVETQYF
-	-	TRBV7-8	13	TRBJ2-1	TGTGCCAGCAGGATACAGGGCAACAATGAGCAGTTCTTC	CASRIQGNNEQFF
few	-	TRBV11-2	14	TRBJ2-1	TGTGCCAGCAGCTTACTCAGAGATTTCGGTGAGCAGTTCTTC	CASSLLRDFGEQFF
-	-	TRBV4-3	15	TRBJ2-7	TGCGCCAGCAGCCAATACCAGGGGGGGTACAATGAGCAGTACTTC	CASSQYQGGYNEQYF
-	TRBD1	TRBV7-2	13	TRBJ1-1	TGTGCCAGCATGGGACAGGCGAACACTGAAGCTTTCTTT	CASMGQANTEAFF
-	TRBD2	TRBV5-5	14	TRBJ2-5	TGTGCCAGCAGCACGGGGAGGGAGATAGAGACCCAGTACTTC	CASSTGREIETQYF
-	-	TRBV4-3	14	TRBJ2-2	TGCGCCAGCAGCCAAGATGAGTCCACCGGGGAGCTGTTTTTT	CASSQDESTGELFF
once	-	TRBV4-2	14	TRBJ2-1	TGTGCCGGCAGCCGGGAATTTCTCTACAATGAGCAGTTCTTC	CAGSREFLYNEQFF
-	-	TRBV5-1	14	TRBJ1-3	TGCGCCAGCAGCTTAGCTGGGGTTGGAAACACCATATATTTT	CASSLAGVGNTIYF
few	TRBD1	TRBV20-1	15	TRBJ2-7	TGCAGTGCTACCTCAGACAGGGGTGCTACCTACGAGCAGTACTTC	CSATSDRGATYEQYF
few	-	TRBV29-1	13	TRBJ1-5	TGCAGCGTTGGGACAGAAAGCAATCAGCCCCAGCATTTT	CSVGTESNQPQHF
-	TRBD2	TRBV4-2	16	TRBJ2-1	TGTGCCAGCAGCCGAGAGGGAGCGGGAGGGAACAATGAGCAGTTCTTC	CASSREGAGGNNEQFF
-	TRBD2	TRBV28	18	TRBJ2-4	TGTGCCAGCAGCCCGGGACTAGCGAATTATTTAGCCAAAAACATTCAGTACTTC	CASSPGLANYLAKNIQYF
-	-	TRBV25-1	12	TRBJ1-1	TGTGCCAGCAGTTTAAACAGGAATGAAGCTTTCTTT	CASSLNRNEAFF
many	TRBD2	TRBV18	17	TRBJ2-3	TGTGCCAGCTCACCGGACCTAGGACTAGCGGGCACAGATACGCAGTATTTT	CASSPDLGLAGTDTQYF
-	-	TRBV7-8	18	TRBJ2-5	TGTGCCAGCAGCCGAATACATTCTCTAATGGACGGCCTAAAGGCCCAGTACTTC	CASSRIHSLMDGLKAQYF